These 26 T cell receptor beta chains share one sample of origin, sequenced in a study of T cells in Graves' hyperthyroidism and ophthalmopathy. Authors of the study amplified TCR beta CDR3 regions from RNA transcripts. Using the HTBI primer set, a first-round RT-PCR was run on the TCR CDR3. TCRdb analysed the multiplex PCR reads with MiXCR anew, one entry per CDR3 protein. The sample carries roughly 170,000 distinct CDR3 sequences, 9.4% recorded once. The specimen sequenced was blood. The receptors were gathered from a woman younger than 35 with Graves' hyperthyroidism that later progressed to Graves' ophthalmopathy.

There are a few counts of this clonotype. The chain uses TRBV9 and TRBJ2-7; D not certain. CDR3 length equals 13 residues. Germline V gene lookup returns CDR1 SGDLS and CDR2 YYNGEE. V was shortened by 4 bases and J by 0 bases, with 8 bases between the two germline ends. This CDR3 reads CASSPPSSYEQYF. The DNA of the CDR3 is TGTGCCAGCAGCCCCCCTTCCTCCTACGAGCAGTACTTC.

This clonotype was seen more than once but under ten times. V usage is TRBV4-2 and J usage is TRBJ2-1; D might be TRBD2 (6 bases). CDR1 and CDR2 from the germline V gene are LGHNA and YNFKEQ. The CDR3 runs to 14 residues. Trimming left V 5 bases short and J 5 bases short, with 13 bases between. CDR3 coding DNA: TGTGCCAGCAGCAAACCGGGACTGGACAATGAGCAGTTCTTC. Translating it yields CASSKPGLDNEQFF.

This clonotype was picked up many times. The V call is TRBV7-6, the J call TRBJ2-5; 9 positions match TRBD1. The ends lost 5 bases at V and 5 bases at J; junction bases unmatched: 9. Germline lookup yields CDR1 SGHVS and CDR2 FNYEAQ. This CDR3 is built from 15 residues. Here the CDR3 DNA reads TGTGCCAGCAGCGCAGGCGGAGGGACAGGGGAGACCCAGTACTTC. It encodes CASSAGGGTGETQYF.

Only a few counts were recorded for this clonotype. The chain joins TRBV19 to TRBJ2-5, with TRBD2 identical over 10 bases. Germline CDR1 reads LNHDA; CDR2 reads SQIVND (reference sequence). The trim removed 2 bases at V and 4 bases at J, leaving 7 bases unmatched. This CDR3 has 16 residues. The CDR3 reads CASSIRSLAGRETQYF. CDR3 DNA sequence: TGTGCCAGTAGTATAAGGTCACTAGCGGGGAGAGAGACCCAGTACTTC.

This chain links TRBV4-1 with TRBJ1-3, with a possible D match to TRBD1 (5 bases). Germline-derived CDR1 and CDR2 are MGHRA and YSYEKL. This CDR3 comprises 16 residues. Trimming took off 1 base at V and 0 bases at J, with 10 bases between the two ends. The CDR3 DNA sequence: TGCGCCAGCAGCCAAGTGGCGACAGTCTCTGGAAACACCATATATTTT. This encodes CASSQVATVSGNTIYF.

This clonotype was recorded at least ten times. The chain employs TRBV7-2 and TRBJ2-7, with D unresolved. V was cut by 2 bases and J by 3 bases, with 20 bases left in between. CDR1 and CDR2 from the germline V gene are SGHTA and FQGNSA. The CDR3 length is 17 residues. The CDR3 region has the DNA TGTGCCAGCAGCTTAAGGCCCACTCCTTACCTCCGCTACGAGCAGTACTTC. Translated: CASSLRPTPYLRYEQYF. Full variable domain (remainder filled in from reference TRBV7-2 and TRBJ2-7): GAGVSQSPSNKVTEKGKDVELRCDPISGHTALYWYRQSLGQGLEFLIYFQGNSAPDKSGLPSDRFSAERTGGSVSTLTIQRTQQEDSAVYLCASSLRPTPYLRYEQYFGPGTRLTVT.

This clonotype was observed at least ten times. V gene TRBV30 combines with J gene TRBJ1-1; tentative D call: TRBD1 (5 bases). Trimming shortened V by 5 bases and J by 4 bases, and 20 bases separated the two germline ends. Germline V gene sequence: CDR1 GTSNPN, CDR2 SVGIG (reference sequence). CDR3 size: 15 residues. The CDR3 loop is CAWSKGRGAGTEAFF. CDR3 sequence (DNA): TGTGCCTGGTCAAAAGGTCGGGGCGCGGGCACTGAAGCTTTCTTT.

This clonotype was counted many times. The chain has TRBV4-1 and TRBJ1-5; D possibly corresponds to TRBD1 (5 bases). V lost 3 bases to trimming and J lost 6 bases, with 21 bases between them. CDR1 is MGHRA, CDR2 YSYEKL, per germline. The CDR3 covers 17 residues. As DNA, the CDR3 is TGCGCCAGCAGCCACCGGGACGGCAGGCTTAGCTCTCAGCCCCAGCATTTT. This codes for CASSHRDGRLSSQPQHF.

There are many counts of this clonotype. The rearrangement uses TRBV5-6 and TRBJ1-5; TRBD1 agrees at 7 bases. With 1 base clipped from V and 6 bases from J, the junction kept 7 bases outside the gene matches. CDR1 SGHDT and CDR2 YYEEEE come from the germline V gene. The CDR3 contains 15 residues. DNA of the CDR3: TGTGCCAGCAGCTTGTTCACAGGGGTGAGTCAGCCCCAGCATTTT. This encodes CASSLFTGVSQPQHF.

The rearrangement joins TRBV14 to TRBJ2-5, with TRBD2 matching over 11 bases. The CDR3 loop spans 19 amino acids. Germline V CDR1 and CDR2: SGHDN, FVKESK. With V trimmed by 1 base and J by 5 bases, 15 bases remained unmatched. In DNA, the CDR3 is TGTGCCAGCAGCCAAGGATTTTCTAGCGGGGGGCCCCCCCGGGAGACCCAGTACTTC. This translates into CASSQGFSSGGPPRETQYF.

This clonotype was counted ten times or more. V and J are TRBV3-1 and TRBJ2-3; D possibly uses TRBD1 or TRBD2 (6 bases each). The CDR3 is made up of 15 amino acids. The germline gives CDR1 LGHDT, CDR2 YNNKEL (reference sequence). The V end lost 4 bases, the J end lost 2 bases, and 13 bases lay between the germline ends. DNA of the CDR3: TGTGCCAGCAGCCCCCTAGGGGGGTACACAGATACGCAGTATTTT. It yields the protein CASSPLGGYTDTQYF.

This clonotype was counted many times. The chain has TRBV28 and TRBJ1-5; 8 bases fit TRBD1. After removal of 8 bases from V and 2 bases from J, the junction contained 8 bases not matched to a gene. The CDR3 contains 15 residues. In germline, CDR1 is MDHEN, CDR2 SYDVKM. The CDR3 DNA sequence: TGTGCCAGCCATTCGACAGGGGATGGCAATCAGCCCCAGCATTTT. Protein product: CASHSTGDGNQPQHF.

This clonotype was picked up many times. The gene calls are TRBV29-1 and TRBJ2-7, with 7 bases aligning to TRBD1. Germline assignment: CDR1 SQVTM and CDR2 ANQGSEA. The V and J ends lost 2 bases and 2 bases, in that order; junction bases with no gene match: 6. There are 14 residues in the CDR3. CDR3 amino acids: CSVERQGRPYEQYF. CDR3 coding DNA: TGCAGCGTTGAAAGACAGGGACGCCCCTACGAGCAGTACTTC.

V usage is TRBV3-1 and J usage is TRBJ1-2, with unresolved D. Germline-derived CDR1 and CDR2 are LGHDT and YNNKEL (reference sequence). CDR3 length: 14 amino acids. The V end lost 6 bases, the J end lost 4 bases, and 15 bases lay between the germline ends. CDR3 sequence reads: CASSRPPGIYGYTF. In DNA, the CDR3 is TGTGCCAGCAGTCGCCCTCCAGGAATCTATGGCTACACCTTC.

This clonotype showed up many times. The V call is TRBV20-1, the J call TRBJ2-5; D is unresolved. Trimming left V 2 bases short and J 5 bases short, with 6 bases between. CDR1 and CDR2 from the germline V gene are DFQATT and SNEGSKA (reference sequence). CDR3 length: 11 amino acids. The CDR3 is CSARLGETQYF. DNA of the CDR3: TGCAGTGCTAGATTGGGGGAGACCCAGTACTTC.

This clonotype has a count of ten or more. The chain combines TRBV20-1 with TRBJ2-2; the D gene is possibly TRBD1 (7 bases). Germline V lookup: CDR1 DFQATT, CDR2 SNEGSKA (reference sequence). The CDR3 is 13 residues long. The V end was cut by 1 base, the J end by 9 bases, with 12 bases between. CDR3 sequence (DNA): TGCAGTGCTAGAGGACAGGGAGGCCGGGAGCTGTTTTTT. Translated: CSARGQGGRELFF.

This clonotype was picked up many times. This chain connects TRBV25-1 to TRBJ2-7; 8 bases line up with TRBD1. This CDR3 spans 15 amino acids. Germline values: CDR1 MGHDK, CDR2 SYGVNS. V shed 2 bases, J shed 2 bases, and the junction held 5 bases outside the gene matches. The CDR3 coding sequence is TGTGCCAGCAGTGAAGGGGACAGGTCACCCTACGAGCAGTACTTC. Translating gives CASSEGDRSPYEQYF.

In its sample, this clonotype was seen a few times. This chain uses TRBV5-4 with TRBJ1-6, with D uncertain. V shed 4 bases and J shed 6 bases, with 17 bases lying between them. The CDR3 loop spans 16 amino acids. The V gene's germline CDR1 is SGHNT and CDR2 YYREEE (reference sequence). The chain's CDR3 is CASSLRSSPINSPLHF. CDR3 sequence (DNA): TGTGCCAGCAGCCTTCGGTCGTCCCCGATTAATTCACCCCTCCACTTT.

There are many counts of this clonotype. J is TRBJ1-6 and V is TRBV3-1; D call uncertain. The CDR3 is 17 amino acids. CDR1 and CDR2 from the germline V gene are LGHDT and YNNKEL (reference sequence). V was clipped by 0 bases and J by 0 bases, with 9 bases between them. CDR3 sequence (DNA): TGTGCCAGCAGCCAAGAAGGTACCTCCTCCTATAATTCACCCCTCCACTTT. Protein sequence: CASSQEGTSSYNSPLHF. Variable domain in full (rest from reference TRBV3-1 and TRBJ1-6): DTAVSQTPKYLVTQMGNDKSIKCEQNLGHDTMYWYKQDSKKFLKIMFSYNNKELIINETVPNRFSPKSPDKAHLNLHINSLELGDSAVYFCASSQEGTSSYNSPLHFGNGTRLTVT.

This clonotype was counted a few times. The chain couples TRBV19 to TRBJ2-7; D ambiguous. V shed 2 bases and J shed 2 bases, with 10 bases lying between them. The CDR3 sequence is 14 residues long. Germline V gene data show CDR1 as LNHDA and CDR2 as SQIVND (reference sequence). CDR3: CASSIRRSTYEQYF. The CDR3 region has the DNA TGTGCCAGTAGTATACGCAGGTCCACCTACGAGCAGTACTTC.

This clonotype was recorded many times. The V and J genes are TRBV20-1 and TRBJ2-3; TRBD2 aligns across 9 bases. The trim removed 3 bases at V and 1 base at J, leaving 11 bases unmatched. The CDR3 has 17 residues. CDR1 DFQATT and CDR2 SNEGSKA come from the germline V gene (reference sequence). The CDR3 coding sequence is TGCAGTGCTAGTGAGAGTAGCGGGAGTTCTGGCACAGATACGCAGTATTTT. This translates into CSASESSGSSGTDTQYF.

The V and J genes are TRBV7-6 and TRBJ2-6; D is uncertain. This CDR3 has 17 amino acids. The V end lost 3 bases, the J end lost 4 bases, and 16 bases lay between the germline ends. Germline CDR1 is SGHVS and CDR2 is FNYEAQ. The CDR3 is CASSLDPQDLGANVLTF. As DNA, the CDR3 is TGTGCCAGCAGCTTGGACCCGCAGGACCTCGGGGCCAACGTCCTGACTTTC.

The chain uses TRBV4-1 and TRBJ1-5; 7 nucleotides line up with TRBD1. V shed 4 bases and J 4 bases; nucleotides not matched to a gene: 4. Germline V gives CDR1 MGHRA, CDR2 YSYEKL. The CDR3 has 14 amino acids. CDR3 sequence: CASSPGTDNQPQHF. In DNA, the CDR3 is TGCGCCAGCAGCCCCGGGACAGATAATCAGCCCCAGCATTTT.

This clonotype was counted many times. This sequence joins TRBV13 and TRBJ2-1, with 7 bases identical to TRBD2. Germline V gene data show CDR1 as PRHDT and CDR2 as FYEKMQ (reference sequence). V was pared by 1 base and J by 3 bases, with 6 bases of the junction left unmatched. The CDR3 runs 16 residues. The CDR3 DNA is TGTGCCAGCAGCTTAGAGGGACTAAGGCGCTACAATGAGCAGTTCTTC. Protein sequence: CASSLEGLRRYNEQFF.

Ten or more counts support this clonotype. The CDR3 DNA reads as TGTGCCAGCAGCTCACGGACTAGCGGGTTGAATGAGCAGTTCTTC. Translated, it gives CASSSRTSGLNEQFF. The J gene is TRBJ2-1, the V gene TRBV13; 11 positions agree with TRBD2. V trimming: 4 bases; J trimming: 7 bases; junction bases outside the gene matches: 6. The germline V gene encodes CDR1 PRHDT and CDR2 FYEKMQ (reference sequence). The CDR3 is made up of 15 amino acids.

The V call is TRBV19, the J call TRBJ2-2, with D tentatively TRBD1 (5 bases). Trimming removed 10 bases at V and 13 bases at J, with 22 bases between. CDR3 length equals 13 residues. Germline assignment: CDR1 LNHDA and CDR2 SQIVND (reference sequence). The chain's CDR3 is CATEGAVGLGLFF. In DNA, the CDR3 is TGTGCCACCGAAGGGGCCGTTGGGCTGGGGCTGTTTTTT.